What follows describes a single T cell receptor beta chain. The antigen this receptor binds is unknown. No qualities accompany the bases; no much larger clone lies one base away. The protocol used for the library was RT-PCR. The reads were generated on an Illumina HiSeq 2500. Starting from the raw public reads, TCRdb applied fastp trimming at Q25, assembled clones with MiXCR and retained in-frame beta chains. For every CDR3 protein sequence, its rows merge into one entry that carries the most common genes and DNA. A total of some 640,000 distinct CDR3 sequences appear in this sample, approximately 15% of them only once. The top ten hold less than 9% of the sample. CDR1 is given as MNHEY and CDR2 as SVGAGI, both from the germline V gene. Trimming accounts for 2 bases at V and 3 bases at J, while the number of junction bases matched to no gene is 9. The CDR3 runs 16 amino acids, cysteine and phenylalanine included. Kept here is only the CDR3 DNA, which spans 48 bases and is read in frame from base 1.

The sample is drawn from a study of response to subunit inactivated influenza vaccine (dated by TCRdb to 2016 to 2018). Context from the whole study: Deep quantitative profiling of the T cell receptor repertoire was used in the study to follow responses to a trivalent subunit inactivated influenza vaccine. Study-level results and caveats: The authors suggested that each seasonal influenza vaccination may recruit only a limited number of new T cells.

The clonotype originates from a middle-aged man who received an inactivated influenza vaccine. Donor details come from another sample of the same person, matched by shared clones. Recombination joined TRBV6-5 with TRBJ1-1; TRBD1 fits 7 bases in the junction. Material: PBMCs from blood, obtained 14 to 15 days before vaccination. The base sequence is TGTGCCAGCAGTTACACCCTACAGGGGAGATACACTGAAGCTTTCTTT. Protein translation: CASSYTLQGRYTEAFF.